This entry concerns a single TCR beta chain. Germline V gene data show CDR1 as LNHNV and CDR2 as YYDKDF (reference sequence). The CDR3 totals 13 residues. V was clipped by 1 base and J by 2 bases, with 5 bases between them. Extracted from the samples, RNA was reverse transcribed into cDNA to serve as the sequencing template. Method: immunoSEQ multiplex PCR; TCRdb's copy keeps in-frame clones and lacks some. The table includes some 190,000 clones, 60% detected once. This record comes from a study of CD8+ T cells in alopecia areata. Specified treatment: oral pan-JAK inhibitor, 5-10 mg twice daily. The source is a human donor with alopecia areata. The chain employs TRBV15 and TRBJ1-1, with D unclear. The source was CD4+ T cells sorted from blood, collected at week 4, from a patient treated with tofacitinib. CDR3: CATSRVENTEAFF. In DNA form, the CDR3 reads TGTGCCACCAGCAGAGTGGAAAACACTGAAGCTTTCTTT. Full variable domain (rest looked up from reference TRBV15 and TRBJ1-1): DAMVIQNPRYQVTQFGKPVTLSCSQTLNHNVMYWYQQKSSQAPKLLFHYYDKDFNNEADTPDNFQSRRPNTSFCFLDIRSPGLGDTAMYLCATSRVENTEAFFGQGTRLTVV.